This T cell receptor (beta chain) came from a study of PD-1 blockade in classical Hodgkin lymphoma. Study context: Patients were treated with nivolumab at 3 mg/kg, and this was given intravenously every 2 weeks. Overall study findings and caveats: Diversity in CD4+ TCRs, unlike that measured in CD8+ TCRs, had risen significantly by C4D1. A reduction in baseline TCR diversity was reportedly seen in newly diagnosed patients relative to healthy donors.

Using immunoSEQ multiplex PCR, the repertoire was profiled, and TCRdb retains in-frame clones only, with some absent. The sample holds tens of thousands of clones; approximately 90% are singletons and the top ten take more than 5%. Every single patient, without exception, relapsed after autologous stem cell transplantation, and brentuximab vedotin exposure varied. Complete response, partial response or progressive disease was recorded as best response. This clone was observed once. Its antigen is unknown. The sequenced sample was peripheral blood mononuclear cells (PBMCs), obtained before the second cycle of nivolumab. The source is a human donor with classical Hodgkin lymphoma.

The CDR3 region has the DNA TGTGCCAGCTCGACGACAGGGCTGAACACTGAAGCTTTCTTT. Amino acids: CASSTTGLNTEAFF. This sequence joins TRBV18 and TRBJ1-1; TRBD1 matches 7 bases. The germline gives CDR1 KGHSH, CDR2 LQKENI. The CDR3 spans 14 residues. J was trimmed by 0 bases and V by 6 bases; bases with no gene match: 4.